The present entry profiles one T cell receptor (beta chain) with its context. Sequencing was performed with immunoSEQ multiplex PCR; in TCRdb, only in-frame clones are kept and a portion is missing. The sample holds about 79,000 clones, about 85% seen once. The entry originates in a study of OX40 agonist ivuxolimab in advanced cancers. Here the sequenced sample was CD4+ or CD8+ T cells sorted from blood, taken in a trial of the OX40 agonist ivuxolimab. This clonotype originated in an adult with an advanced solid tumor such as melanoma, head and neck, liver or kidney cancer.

For the CDR3, the DNA is TGTGCCAGCAGCTTACAAGAGGCGGGAGTCTACGAGCAGTACTTC. This translates into CASSLQEAGVYEQYF. V and J are TRBV7-2 and TRBJ2-5, with 7 nucleotides matching TRBD2. The end of the DNA fits TRBJ2-7 better, so the J call may be wrong. The CDR3 sequence is 15 residues long. CDR1 and CDR2 from the germline V gene are SGHTA and FQGNSA.